Presented here are 23 T cell receptor beta chains from one specimen sequenced in a study of T cells in Graves' hyperthyroidism and ophthalmopathy. TCR beta CDR3 regions were amplified from RNA. Primed by the HTBI set, a first-round RT-PCR was run on the TCR CDR3. TCRdb re-analysed the multiplex PCR reads in MiXCR, keeping a single row per CDR3 protein. In the table there are hundreds of thousands of distinct CDR3 sequences, roughly a sixth of which are singletons. Source material: blood. These receptors originate from a woman between 18 and 30 years old with Graves' ophthalmopathy.

The genes are TRBV20-1 and TRBJ2-1; 8 bases are shared with TRBD2. The CDR3 covers 14 residues. CDR1 DFQATT and CDR2 SNEGSKA come from the germline V gene (reference sequence). The J segment lost 7 bases and the V segment lost 1 base, leaving 6 bases of the junction unmatched. CDR3 sequence (DNA): TGCAGTGCTAGAGTCCGGGAGGGCCCGAATGAGCAGTTCTTC. Translation: CSARVREGPNEQFF.

This clonotype was seen repeatedly, ten times or more. The chain joins TRBV30 to TRBJ1-4; D not certain. Germline-derived CDR1 and CDR2 are GTSNPN and SVGIG (reference sequence). The V end lost 2 bases, the J end lost 7 bases, and 14 bases lay between the germline ends. CDR3 length: 14 residues. CDR3 DNA: TGTGCCTGGAGTTCCGGGGTTGTGGCTGAAAAACTGTTTTTT. As protein: CAWSSGVVAEKLFF.

This clonotype was observed a handful of times. One end of the junction fails to match germline, which may point to a read error. The chain recombines TRBV13 with TRBJ1-2; D uncertain. This CDR3 is built from 14 residues. Germline CDR1 and CDR2: PRHDT and FYEKMQ (reference sequence). The CDR3 nucleotides read TGCGCCAGCAGCTTGCAAGCAGATAACTATGGCTACACCTTC. As protein: CASSLQADNYGYTF. Combining the CDR3 with reference TRBV13 and TRBJ1-2 gives the whole variable domain AAGVIQSPRHLIKEKRETATLKCYPIPRHDTVYWYQQGPGQDPQFLISFYEKMQSDKGSIPDRFSAQQFSDYHSELNMSSLELGDSALYFCASSLQADNYGYTFGSGTRLTVV.

This clonotype was counted at least ten times. This sequence joins TRBV28 and TRBJ2-7, with TRBD2 as a possible D gene (5 bases). The germline gives CDR1 MDHEN, CDR2 SYDVKM. The CDR3 contains 16 residues. V lost 7 bases and J lost 0, with 19 bases in between. CDR3 DNA: TGTGCCAGCACGGGAACCCACCGGTGGTACTCCTACGAGCAGTACTTC. It is translated as CASTGTHRWYSYEQYF. The entire variable domain, with the rest obtained from reference TRBV28 and TRBJ2-7, is as follows: DVKVTQSSRYLVKRTGEKVFLECVQDMDHENMFWYRQDPGLGLRLIYFSYDVKMKEKGDIPEGYSVSREKKERFSLILESASTNQTSMYLCASTGTHRWYSYEQYFGPGTRLTVT.

This clonotype was recorded many times. The CDR3 protein is CAWSVRREQYF. CDR3 bases: TGTGCCTGGAGTGTACGACGCGAGCAGTACTTC. The chain has TRBV30 and TRBJ2-7; D is unclear. Germline CDR1 and CDR2: GTSNPN and SVGIG (reference sequence). There are 11 residues in the CDR3. Trimming left V 0 bases short and J 6 bases short, with 6 bases between.

In this sample, this clonotype turned up many times. The CDR3, as DNA: TGCAGTGCTAGCCATGGCCCTCAAAATTCACCCCTCCACTTT. Protein sequence: CSASHGPQNSPLHF. The V and J genes are TRBV20-1 and TRBJ1-6; D call uncertain. The germline V gene encodes CDR1 DFQATT and CDR2 SNEGSKA (reference sequence). Trimming took 3 bases from V and 7 from J, leaving 13 bases between them. This CDR3 has 14 amino acids.

V and J are TRBV19 and TRBJ1-5; 7 positions match TRBD1. The germline V gene encodes CDR1 LNHDA and CDR2 SQIVND (reference sequence). The V gene end was trimmed by 7 bases and the J gene end by 1 base; junction bases not matched to a gene: 4. The CDR3 is 14 amino acids. The CDR3 sequence is CASTRGQSNQPQHF. The CDR3 DNA is TGTGCCAGTACCCGGGGACAGAGCAATCAGCCCCAGCATTTT.

There are many counts of this clonotype. The chain has TRBV5-1 and TRBJ2-5; 7 bases map to TRBD1. After removal of 0 bases from V and 3 bases from J, the junction contained 5 bases not matched to a gene. The germline gives CDR1 SGHRS, CDR2 YFSETQ. The CDR3 runs to 15 residues. The CDR3 spells CASSLGSGTEETQYF. The CDR3 coding sequence is TGCGCCAGCAGCTTGGGCTCCGGGACAGAAGAGACCCAGTACTTC.

This clonotype was seen a handful of times. The genes are TRBV7-2 and TRBJ2-5; TRBD2 aligns across 9 bases. There are 15 residues in the CDR3. Germline assignment: CDR1 SGHTA and CDR2 FQGNSA. With V trimmed by 1 base and J by 3 bases, 3 bases remained unmatched. Written as DNA, the CDR3 is TGTGCCAGCAGCTTAGATCGACTAGCGGAAGAGACCCAGTACTTC. It yields the protein CASSLDRLAEETQYF.

This clonotype was seen repeatedly, ten times or more. CDR3 loop: CASSLEPVDTQYF. For the CDR3, the DNA is TGTGCCAGCAGCTTAGAACCGGTGGATACGCAGTATTTT. The gene calls are TRBV7-2 and TRBJ2-3, with D uncertain. Germline CDR1 is SGHTA and CDR2 is FQGNSA. Trimming cost V 1 base and J 6 bases, with 8 bases left between them. This CDR3 spans 13 amino acids.

This clonotype has only a few counts. The CDR3 reads CASSIDASGRAREQYF. In nucleotides, the CDR3 is TGTGCCAGTAGTATAGATGCGAGCGGGCGGGCGAGAGAGCAGTACTTC. The chain couples TRBV19 to TRBJ2-7; D is possibly TRBD2 (6 bases). Germline loops: CDR1 LNHDA, CDR2 SQIVND (reference sequence). CDR3 length equals 16 residues. V shed 0 bases and J shed 7 bases, with 19 bases lying between them.

This clonotype has ten or more counts. This chain connects TRBV18 to TRBJ2-3; D possibly corresponds to TRBD1 (6 bases). This CDR3 is 14 amino acids long. Germline V gene lookup returns CDR1 KGHSH and CDR2 LQKENI. Between the trimmed V and J ends, which lost 5 bases and 1 base, there was a span of 10 bases. The CDR3 coding sequence is TGTGCCAGCTCAAAACAGGGCCGCACAGATACGCAGTATTTT. The encoded protein is CASSKQGRTDTQYF.

This clonotype has a count of ten or more. The rearrangement links TRBV30 to TRBJ1-1; the D gene is possibly TRBD1 (6 bases). The V end lost 3 bases, the J end lost 3 bases, and 11 bases lay between the germline ends. Germline-derived CDR1 and CDR2 are GTSNPN and SVGIG (reference sequence). The CDR3 spans 13 residues. The CDR3 bases are TGTGCCTGGAGAGTTAGACAGGACACTGAAGCTTTCTTT. Protein: CAWRVRQDTEAFF.

This clonotype was seen more than once but under ten times. V usage is TRBV7-2 and J usage is TRBJ2-5; tentative D call: TRBD1 (5 bases). The CDR3 contains 14 residues. Germline CDR1 is SGHTA and CDR2 is FQGNSA. Trimming stripped 1 base from V and 5 bases from J, with 11 bases between. CDR3 in amino acids: CASSLDPGLETQYF. In nucleotides, the CDR3 is TGTGCCAGCAGCTTAGATCCAGGGCTGGAGACCCAGTACTTC.

This clonotype was counted only a few times. The rearrangement joins TRBV6-1 to TRBJ1-2; D not resolved. CDR3 length equals 15 residues. The V end was cut by 5 bases, the J end by 2 bases, with 15 bases between. CDR1 and CDR2 (germline): MNHNS, SASEGT. CDR3 amino acids: CASSTDGISNYGYTF. The CDR3 DNA sequence: TGTGCCAGCAGTACGGACGGAATCTCCAACTATGGCTACACCTTC.

This clonotype was counted ten times or more. The J gene is TRBJ1-1, the V gene TRBV28; 7 bases are shared with TRBD1. V shed 5 bases, J shed 10 bases, and the junction held 13 bases outside the gene matches. This CDR3 contains 14 residues. CDR1 MDHEN and CDR2 SYDVKM come from the germline V gene. CDR3 amino acids: CASSPGLMTGTAFF. The DNA for the CDR3 is TGTGCCAGCAGTCCCGGCCTTATGACAGGGACAGCTTTCTTT.

This clonotype came up a few times. This chain joins TRBV19 and TRBJ1-5, with 8 bases identical to TRBD1. Germline CDR1 LNHDA, CDR2 SQIVND (reference sequence). With 3 bases clipped from V and 7 bases from J, the junction kept 11 bases outside the gene matches. The CDR3 loop spans 16 amino acids. CDR3 nucleotides: TGTGCCAGTAGTATCCCATGGCCGACAGGGGACCAGCCCCAGCATTTT. Protein sequence: CASSIPWPTGDQPQHF.

This clonotype has a handful of counts. The CDR3 sequence is CASSAYPGTGGNIQYF. The CDR3 coding sequence is TGTGCCAGCAGTGCGTACCCCGGGACAGGGGGGAACATTCAGTACTTC. This chain connects TRBV6-1 to TRBJ2-4; 11 bases map to TRBD1. Trimming took 4 bases from V and 7 from J; bases not matched to a gene: 9. CDR1 is MNHNS and CDR2 is SASEGT in the germline V gene. The CDR3 totals 16 residues.

This clonotype occurred a few times. This chain joins TRBV6-4 and TRBJ1-2, with a possible D match to TRBD1 (6 bases). This CDR3 comprises 14 residues. Between the trimmed V and J ends, which lost 5 bases and 5 bases, there was a span of 15 bases. Germline V gives CDR1 MRHNA, CDR2 SNTAGT. The CDR3 protein is CASSRKQGAYGYTF. For the CDR3, the DNA is TGTGCCAGCAGTCGGAAACAGGGAGCTTATGGCTACACCTTC.

This clonotype was detected only a few times. The chain carries TRBV6-2 or TRBV6-3 and TRBJ1-1; 10 nucleotides match TRBD1. V was clipped by 6 bases and J by 6 bases; unmatched bases: 7. Germline CDR1 and CDR2: MNHEY and SVGEGT. This CDR3 comprises 14 residues. This CDR3 reads CASSLTGGMAEAFF. The CDR3 DNA is TGTGCCAGCAGCCTGACAGGGGGCATGGCTGAAGCTTTCTTT.

The rearrangement joins TRBV30 to TRBJ1-4; D may be TRBD1 (6 bases). This CDR3 is 16 amino acids long. Germline V gene data show CDR1 as GTSNPN and CDR2 as SVGIG (reference sequence). The V gene lost 0 bases and the J gene lost 9 bases, with 20 bases spanning the gap. CDR3 residues: CAWSVKIGGAIKKLFF. CDR3 sequence (DNA): TGTGCCTGGAGTGTAAAGATCGGGGGGGCGATAAAAAAACTGTTTTTT.

This clonotype was picked up one time. J is TRBJ2-2 and V is TRBV20-1; TRBD1 aligns across 7 bases. The CDR3 has 15 amino acids. CDR1 and CDR2 (germline): DFQATT, SNEGSKA (reference sequence). V dropped 3 bases and J dropped 2; count of bases not matched to a gene: 6. The CDR3 nucleotides read TGCAGTGCTAGGAGGACAGGTCCCAACACCGGGGAGCTGTTTTTT. This sequence encodes CSARRTGPNTGELFF.

The V and J genes are TRBV4-1 and TRBJ1-2; the match to TRBD1 covers 11 bases. V lost 2 bases, J lost 5 bases, and 10 bases stayed unmatched. The V gene's germline CDR1 is MGHRA and CDR2 YSYEKL. CDR3 length equals 17 residues. The CDR3 is CASSQTWTGGAKYGYTF. The CDR3 region has the DNA TGCGCCAGCAGCCAAACCTGGACAGGGGGCGCGAAGTATGGCTACACCTTC.